A single sample is the source of the 5 T cell receptor beta chains below, sequenced in a study of regulatory T cells in long-lasting Graves disease. Sequencing libraries for TCR beta were prepared with iRepertoire HTBI primers and Arm-PCR of CDR3 regions. Using its own MiXCR run on the multiplex PCR reads, TCRdb lists one record per CDR3 protein. The table has about 560,000 distinct CDR3 sequences, around 15% seen once. Stated time point: newly diagnosed GD, antithyroid drugs for less than 3 months. RNA extracted from PBMCs served as the sequencing template. The sample was also linked to a second study, of T cells in Graves' hyperthyroidism and ophthalmopathy.

The sequences come from peripheral blood mononuclear cells (PBMCs), collected at new diagnosis, from a patient treated with antithyroid drugs. The receptors shown here come from a young man with Graves disease.

This chain connects TRBV27 to TRBJ1-2; 12 bases map to TRBD1. This CDR3 is 15 amino acids long. The V segment lost 8 bases and the J segment 0 bases; nucleotides outside the gene matches: 4. CDR1 and CDR2 (germline): MNHEY, SMNVEV (reference sequence). Here the CDR3 DNA reads TGTGCCAGCGGGGACAGGGGGCAACCTAACTATGGCTACACCTTC. This encodes CASGDRGQPNYGYTF.

The V call is TRBV13, the J call TRBJ1-6, with D uncertain. Germline loops: CDR1 PRHDT, CDR2 FYEKMQ (reference sequence). The CDR3 runs to 17 residues. Trimming took 4 bases from V and 0 from J, leaving 13 bases between them. CDR3 coding DNA: TGTGCCAGCAGCTGGTCCCGGGAGAGCTCCTATAATTCACCCCTCCACTTT. As protein: CASSWSRESSYNSPLHF.

This clonotype was found many times. The chain couples TRBV6-2 or TRBV6-3 to TRBJ2-7; D possibly corresponds to TRBD2 (5 bases). CDR1 and CDR2 (germline): MNHEY, SVGEGT. This CDR3 has 14 residues. V was pared by 0 bases and J by 4 bases, with 10 bases between. The CDR3 sequence is CASSYSIRRYEQYF. In DNA, the CDR3 is TGTGCCAGCAGTTACTCGATAAGGAGGTACGAGCAGTACTTC.

This chain links TRBV6-2 or TRBV6-3 with TRBJ2-3; TRBD2 matches at 11 bases. V was pared by 11 bases and J by 3 bases, with 16 bases of the junction left unmatched. Germline CDR1 is MNHEY and CDR2 is SVGEGT. CDR3 length: 17 amino acids. The CDR3 sequence: CASSGASGRMGTDTQYF. The CDR3 DNA follows: TGTGCCTCCTCCGGGGCTAGCGGGAGGATGGGAACAGATACGCAGTATTTT.

This clonotype appeared many times. The chain is built from TRBV30 and TRBJ2-3, with D tentatively TRBD2 (5 bases). The germline V gene encodes CDR1 GTSNPN and CDR2 SVGIG (reference sequence). The CDR3 has 15 amino acids. Trimming removed 6 bases at V and 3 bases at J, with 19 bases between. CDR3 residues: CACLSARGVTDTQYF. The CDR3 coding sequence is TGTGCCTGCCTGAGTGCCCGGGGAGTGACAGATACGCAGTATTTT.